The present T cell receptor (beta chain) was sequenced within a study of vaccination and CD4 T cells after COVID-19. Broader study findings: The median proportion of reactive clones detected only post-vaccination in convalescent patients was roughly 90%.

Germline CDR1 reads MNHNS; CDR2 reads SASEGT. The CDR3 totals 16 residues. Trimming left V 4 bases short and J 0 bases short, with 13 bases between. The treatment was: approximately 9-day PBMC culture with coronavirus spike peptide pools or control peptides (ViraFEST assay). Culture conditions combined fewer than 2.5 million PBMCs per well with about 9.2 IU/ml IL-2 and roughly 10 ug/ml peptide pools. A note on this clonotype: Its antigen is currently unknown.

Oncomine TCR Beta short-read sequencing was applied to DNA from cultured CD4+ T cells. TCRdb processed the PCR reads anew with MiXCR; each CDR3 protein has one entry. The repertoire holds around 10,000 distinct CDR3 sequences, with over 45% as singletons. Sequencing input: CD4+ T cells from blood, cultured in vitro. The receptor's source is a human donor who had recovered from COVID-19. The chain uses TRBV6-1 and TRBJ1-3; a possible D gene is TRBD1 (6 bases). CDR3 in DNA: TGTGCCAGCAGTGGGCAAGCAGGGGACTCTGGAAACACCATATATTTT. Residues: CASSGQAGDSGNTIYF.